The entry below describes one T cell receptor (beta chain). No antigen is known for it. This sample includes further DNA sequences coding for the same CDR3. This specimen comes from a study of brain T cells in children with intractable seizures. Study-wide results and limits: HCMV serostatus was not known, and viral specificity came from CDR3 similarity only.

Surgery cases with the highest brain T cell transcript signatures were chosen for sequencing. Clones were sequenced by immunoSEQ multiplex PCR, and TCRdb holds only the in-frame ones, with some missing. In the table there are several thousand clones, around 67% of which are singletons. Germline CDR1 and CDR2: SGHTA and FQGNSA. Deletions cut 4 bases from V and 5 bases from J, with 8 bases between. The CDR3 is made up of 12 amino acids. This TCR was sampled from a boy in the first two years of life with tuberous sclerosis and intractable seizures. J is TRBJ2-5 and V is TRBV7-2; no definite D call. The starting material was resected brain tissue, obtained at surgery. The chain's CDR3 is CASSSLRETQYF. The CDR3, as DNA: TGTGCCAGCAGCTCCCTCCGGGAGACCCAGTACTTC.